The rows below give T cell receptor beta chains drawn from one sample of a study of early T cells in non-severe SARS-CoV-2 infection. Each CDR3 protein gets one entry after TCRdb re-called the 5' RACE reads with MiXCR. Seen here are approximately 65,000 distinct CDR3 sequences, approximately 15% observed once, and the top ten hold roughly 13%. The sequencing input was whole blood. These receptors were collected from an adult who was a healthcare worker with PCR-confirmed SARS-CoV-2 infection or an uninfected control (not recorded which). The CDR3 runs from the conserved cysteine through the conserved F or W. The order of the fields is D gene, J gene, V gene, clone size, CDR3 DNA, CDR3 protein. The D gene is left open where the match is weak. Size values are once, few and many counts, or a class for expanded clones, and some rows have none.

D: -
J: TRBJ1-5
V: TRBV7-2
size: many
DNA: TGTGCCAGCAGCTCATCAGGGGCCTCAAATCAGCCCCAGCATTTT
CDR3: CASSSSGASNQPQHF

D: -
J: TRBJ2-7
V: TRBV28
size: few
DNA: TGTGCCAGCAGCCCACATAGGGTTAGCTACGAGCAGTACTTC
CDR3: CASSPHRVSYEQYF

D: -
J: TRBJ1-1
V: TRBV5-5
size: many
DNA: TGTGCCAGCGAGAAACAGGGATACATGAACACTGAAGCTTTCTTT
CDR3: CASEKQGYMNTEAFF

D: -
J: TRBJ2-7
V: TRBV29-1
size: -
DNA: TGCAGCGTTCGAAGGGGGGTCCACGAGCAGTACTTC
CDR3: CSVRRGVHEQYF

D: -
J: TRBJ2-1
V: TRBV29-1
size: -
DNA: TGCAGCGGAGGGCTTAGCTGGAGCGAGCAGTTCTTC
CDR3: CSGGLSWSEQFF

D: -
J: TRBJ2-1
V: TRBV19
size: -
DNA: TGTGCCAGTAGTATAGGAGGCTTTATCGATGAGCAGTTCTTC
CDR3: CASSIGGFIDEQFF

D: TRBD1
J: TRBJ1-4
V: TRBV4-3
size: -
DNA: TGCGCCAGCAGCCGGACAGGGTCGGGAGGTGAAAAACTGTTTTTT
CDR3: CASSRTGSGGEKLFF

D: -
J: TRBJ2-7
V: TRBV20-1
size: many
DNA: TGCAGTGCCACCCAAGTGGGCGAGCAGTACTTC
CDR3: CSATQVGEQYF

D: TRBD1
J: TRBJ1-3
V: TRBV11-2
size: -
DNA: TGTGCCAGCAGCTTAGACCGGACAGGCCGCTCTGGAAACACCATATATTTT
CDR3: CASSLDRTGRSGNTIYF

D: -
J: TRBJ1-2
V: TRBV7-2
size: few
DNA: TGTGCCAGCAGCGGTCGGCAGGTTAACTATGGCTACACCTTC
CDR3: CASSGRQVNYGYTF

D: TRBD2
J: TRBJ2-3
V: TRBV20-1
size: few
DNA: TGCAGTGCTAGGGCTAGCGGGGGGTTTACGTCTAGCACAGATACGCAGTATTTT
CDR3: CSARASGGFTSSTDTQYF

D: -
J: TRBJ1-1
V: TRBV5-1
size: few
DNA: TGCGCCAGCAGCCTACAGGTCGCCATGAACACTGAAGCTTTCTTT
CDR3: CASSLQVAMNTEAFF

D: TRBD1
J: TRBJ1-6
V: TRBV13
size: -
DNA: TGTGCCAGCACCCAGGGGGGCTATAATTCACCCCTCCACTTT
CDR3: CASTQGGYNSPLHF

D: -
J: TRBJ1-1
V: TRBV5-5
size: many
DNA: TGTGCCAGCAGCTTGGGCCACCGCAGCCAGCTCACTGAAGCTTTCTTT
CDR3: CASSLGHRSQLTEAFF

D: -
J: TRBJ1-5
V: TRBV9
size: many
DNA: TGTGCCAGCAGCGTAGGACGCGAGGGTCAGCCCCAGCATTTT
CDR3: CASSVGREGQPQHF

D: -
J: TRBJ1-5
V: TRBV21-1
size: -
DNA: TGTGCCAGCAGCAAAAGGGACCAGCCCCAGCATTTT
CDR3: CASSKRDQPQHF

D: -
J: TRBJ2-1
V: TRBV5-1
size: -
DNA: TGCGCCAGCGGATTCCAGGGGGGCATTGAGCAGTTCTTC
CDR3: CASGFQGGIEQFF

D: -
J: TRBJ2-7
V: TRBV20-1
size: few
DNA: TGCAGTGCTAGAGATCTGGTTGACACCCATCCCCACGAGCAGTACTTC
CDR3: CSARDLVDTHPHEQYF

D: -
J: TRBJ2-3
V: TRBV5-1
size: -
DNA: TGCGCCAGCCTGGGGGCTGCGGATACGCAGTATTTT
CDR3: CASLGAADTQYF

D: TRBD2
J: TRBJ2-5
V: TRBV5-5
size: many
DNA: TGTGCCAGCAGCTTGGGGACCGGGGGGACCCCAGAGTCCCAGTACTTC
CDR3: CASSLGTGGTPESQYF

D: -
J: TRBJ1-6
V: TRBV9
size: many
DNA: TGTGCCAGCAGCGGAAACAGGGATGAGGGCTATAATTCACCCCTCCACTTT
CDR3: CASSGNRDEGYNSPLHF

D: -
J: TRBJ2-1
V: TRBV28
size: -
DNA: TGTGCCAGCAAACGGAGCTCCTACAATGAGCAGTTCTTC
CDR3: CASKRSSYNEQFF

D: TRBD2
J: TRBJ2-2
V: TRBV29-1
size: few
DNA: TGCAGCGTTGCCCGGGGGGAGATAGCCGGGGAGCTGTTTTTT
CDR3: CSVARGEIAGELFF

D: -
J: TRBJ1-2
V: TRBV19
size: -
DNA: TGTGCCAGTAGTATAGTTTCAGGACAGAGGACCTATGGCTACACCTTC
CDR3: CASSIVSGQRTYGYTF

D: -
J: TRBJ2-1
V: TRBV19
size: few
DNA: TGTGCCAGTACCGCAACAGGGCTAATCTACAATGAGCAGTTCTTC
CDR3: CASTATGLIYNEQFF

D: -
J: TRBJ1-1
V: TRBV2
size: many
DNA: TGTGCCAGCACGGGGGGAATAGTGAACACTGAAGCTTTCTTT
CDR3: CASTGGIVNTEAFF

D: -
J: TRBJ2-1
V: TRBV3-1
size: -
DNA: TGTGCCAGCAGACCCGGCTCCTACAATGAGCAGTTCTTC
CDR3: CASRPGSYNEQFF

D: TRBD2
J: TRBJ2-3
V: TRBV20-1
size: few
DNA: TGCAGTGCTGCAGGGGCTAGCGGGGGGATGGTCGACACAGATACGCAGTATTTT
CDR3: CSAAGASGGMVDTDTQYF

D: TRBD2
J: TRBJ2-1
V: TRBV2
size: -
DNA: TGTGCCAGCAGTGAATGGCGGGGGGCTTACAATGAGCAGTTCTTC
CDR3: CASSEWRGAYNEQFF

D: -
J: TRBJ2-7
V: TRBV29-1
size: -
DNA: TGCAGCGTTGGATGGGCTGGAACCTACGAGCAGTACTTC
CDR3: CSVGWAGTYEQYF

D: -
J: TRBJ2-5
V: TRBV20-1
size: -
DNA: TGCAGTTCCGGCGACGAAGAGACCCAGTACTTC
CDR3: CSSGDEETQYF

D: TRBD2
J: TRBJ2-7
V: TRBV6-2/TRBV6-3
size: few
DNA: TGTGCCAGCACCCTAAGGCTTAGCGGGGACGAGCAGTACTTC
CDR3: CASTLRLSGDEQYF

D: -
J: TRBJ1-1
V: TRBV11-2
size: many
DNA: TGTGCCAGCAGCCCTGAGGCCTCCTACACCATACGGGCTTTCTTT
CDR3: CASSPEASYTIRAFF

D: -
J: TRBJ1-4
V: TRBV18
size: -
DNA: TGTGCCAGCTCACCGGACGGGTTCGATGAAAAACTGTTTTTT
CDR3: CASSPDGFDEKLFF

D: TRBD2
J: TRBJ2-1
V: TRBV29-1
size: -
DNA: TGCAGCACTGACCCAACTAGCGGCTCCTACAATGAGCAGTTCTTC
CDR3: CSTDPTSGSYNEQFF

D: -
J: TRBJ2-7
V: TRBV3-1
size: -
DNA: TGTGCCAGCAGCCAAGTAAATGCCTACGAGCAGTACTTC
CDR3: CASSQVNAYEQYF

D: -
J: TRBJ2-6
V: TRBV2
size: many
DNA: TGTGCCAGCAGTGATGTGGGCTCTGGGGCCAACGTCCTGACTTTC
CDR3: CASSDVGSGANVLTF

D: TRBD2
J: TRBJ2-5
V: TRBV7-2
size: few
DNA: TGTGCCAGCAGCTTAGGCTCTAGCGGGGGGGACCAAGAGACCCAGTACTTC
CDR3: CASSLGSSGGDQETQYF

D: TRBD2
J: TRBJ2-5
V: TRBV29-1
size: many
DNA: TGCAGCGTTGAGGGGGCTAGCGGGGGTCAAGAGACCCAGTACTTC
CDR3: CSVEGASGGQETQYF

D: TRBD2
J: TRBJ2-3
V: TRBV29-1
size: -
DNA: TGCAGCGTTGTAGACCCCGAGCGGGGGGGCTTAGATACGCAGTATTTT
CDR3: CSVVDPERGGLDTQYF

D: -
J: TRBJ1-1
V: TRBV2
size: -
DNA: TGTGCCAGCACCTTGGAAAAAGGGTCGAACACTGAAGCTTTCTTT
CDR3: CASTLEKGSNTEAFF

D: -
J: TRBJ1-1
V: TRBV5-1
size: -
DNA: TGCGCCAGCAGCTTGACAGCTGGGCACACTGAAGCTTTCTTT
CDR3: CASSLTAGHTEAFF

D: -
J: TRBJ2-2
V: TRBV7-9
size: many
DNA: TGTGCCAGCAGCTTGAGCACCGGGGAGCTGTTTTTT
CDR3: CASSLSTGELFF

D: TRBD1
J: TRBJ2-3
V: TRBV3-1
size: -
DNA: TGTGCCAGCAGCCTCGACGGGACAGGGGAAACAGATACGCAGTATTTT
CDR3: CASSLDGTGETDTQYF

D: -
J: TRBJ2-7
V: TRBV20-1
size: few
DNA: TGCAGTGCCGGCGAAGCATTGCAGGTTTCCTACGAGCAGTACTTC
CDR3: CSAGEALQVSYEQYF

D: -
J: TRBJ2-3
V: TRBV5-4
size: -
DNA: TGTGCCAGCAGCTTCCAGGGGTTACACACAGATACGCAGTATTTT
CDR3: CASSFQGLHTDTQYF

D: TRBD2
J: TRBJ2-1
V: TRBV11-2
size: -
DNA: TGTGCCAGCAGCTTAGGGACTAGCGGGGGCGTATACAATGAGCAGTTCTTC
CDR3: CASSLGTSGGVYNEQFF

D: -
J: TRBJ2-5
V: TRBV10-3
size: -
DNA: TGTGCCATCAGTGAGAGCGAGACCCAGTACTTC
CDR3: CAISESETQYF